The T cell receptor beta chain under discussion was sequenced for a study of T cells after yellow fever vaccination (dated by TCRdb to the late 2010s). Regarding the study in general: The SMART-Seq v4 Ultra Low Input RNA kit was used to prepare libraries from fractions with low cell numbers. To follow T-cell clones before and after primary and booster YFV17D yellow fever vaccination, bulk TCR alpha and beta repertoires were sequenced over time. Two healthy male donors, one aged 18 to 30 and one aged 30 to 40 years, were included in the cohort. Blood samples were taken at several timepoints before and after primary and secondary immunization, and bulk PBMC replicates and cell subsets were isolated.

Synthesis of TCR cDNA relied on 5'RACE template switching, a step that introduced a universal primer site along with unique molecular identifiers. Priming for cDNA synthesis came from both the TCR alpha and TCR beta constant segments. Library amplification involved two PCR steps, and the second step added sample barcodes and sequencing adapters. Sequencing of libraries was done on Illumina HiSeq 2500 (2x100 bp) or NovaSeq (2x150 bp). Per the source publication's procedure: Reads were demultiplexed and collapsed into UMI consensus sequences with MIGEC, and V(D)J alignment was performed with MiXCR. Vaccine-responding clonotypes were defined with edgeR using replicate PBMC samples, requiring FDR below 0.01 and a log2 fold change above 5 up to day 15. CD4 or CD8 identity was assigned to each bulk clonotype according to whether the clonotype was present at higher abundance in the sequenced CD4 repertoire or the sequenced CD8 repertoire. TCRdb's own reprocessing of the public reads used fastp at Q25 and MiXCR and kept productive beta chains. All rows with the same CDR3 protein become a single entry with the most common DNA and genes. In this record, the V and J calls reflect TCRdb's handling and not the investigators' own analysis. The sample profile shows 450,000 to 650,000 distinct CDR3 sequences; 21% of them were found once. Of the sample, around 16% is held by the ten largest clones.

The investigation overall reported the following: Most clones expanded after primary vaccination were re-detected after the booster (approximately 96% of CD4 and roughly 87% of CD8), suggesting broad memory maintenance. Compared with the primary T-cell response, the secondary T-cell response was faster but weaker, reaching its peak on day 5 rather than on day 15. Only two donors were included in the study, so the extent to which the findings can be generalized is limited. Because abundant contaminating clonotypes from the bulk population could be contained in FACS-sorted repertoires, computational filtering was required. A small share of clonotypes was detected in both CD4 and CD8 compartments, with the overlap likely arising from convergent recombination.

This specimen's treatment or condition label, per the study, means: live attenuated yellow fever vaccine strain. At each blood-draw timepoint, two biological replicates of bulk PBMCs were obtained. PBMCs were isolated from peripheral blood using a standard Ficoll-Paque protocol. TriZol was used to extract RNA from bulk PBMCs, CD4 and CD8 fractions, and dextramer-positive and dextramer-negative fractions. For this clonotype: It has no known antigen specificity. It has no much larger one-base neighbor in the sample; base qualities were not kept.

This TCR was recovered from a man aged 18-30 years who received the YFV17D yellow fever vaccine. The sequencing used PBMCs, collected 21 days after the first yellow fever vaccination.

This receptor carries the CDR3 CATSDQQETQYF. Read as DNA, the sequence is TGTGCCACCAGTGACCAACAAGAGACCCAGTACTTC. This receptor chain uses TRBV24-1 and TRBJ2-5, with an unclear D gene assignment. The CDR3 contains 12 residues, cysteine and phenylalanine counted. Of all the DNA, just the CDR3 is kept, 36 bases in frame from base 1. V is shortened by 4 bases, J by 2 bases, and the region joining them spans 4 bases. The germline V gene provides CDR1 KGHDR and CDR2 SFDVKD.